These 9 T cell receptor beta chains originate from one sample sequenced in a study of blood T cell repertoires in COVID-19. Clones were read by immunoSEQ multiplex PCR, and TCRdb kept only the in-frame ones, dropping some. The table has a few hundred thousand clones, roughly nine tenths seen once. Specimen: PBMCs or T cells enriched from blood (not recorded which). These receptors originate from a woman in her sixties or seventies who had recovered from COVID-19.

The CDR3, as DNA: TGTGCCAGCAGCGCCTCCGGGACAGGGTGGGATGAGCAGTTCTTC. Protein sequence: CASSASGTGWDEQFF. This rearrangement joins TRBV9 to TRBJ2-1; TRBD1 matches 9 bases. V lost 3 bases to trimming and J lost 8 bases; unmatched junction nucleotides: 9. The CDR3 has 15 residues. Germline values: CDR1 SGDLS, CDR2 YYNGEE. The complete variable domain, with remaining parts taken from reference TRBV9 and TRBJ2-1, reads DSGVTQTPKHLITATGQRVTLRCSPRSGDLSVYWYQQSLDQGLQFLIQYYNGEERAKGNILERFSAQQFPDLHSELNLSSLELGDSALYFCASSASGTGWDEQFFGPGTRLTVL.

This clone was picked up a small number of times. The rearrangement links TRBV19 to TRBJ2-7; 8 bases are a match to TRBD1. V lost 6 bases and J lost 3; bases outside the gene matches: 4. Per germline, CDR1 LNHDA and CDR2 SQIVND (reference sequence). The CDR3 length is 13 residues. The CDR3 loop is CASRPTGGYEQYF. CDR3 DNA sequence: TGTGCCAGTAGGCCAACAGGGGGCTACGAGCAGTACTTC.

The chain combines TRBV24-1 with TRBJ1-5, with a weak D call TRBD1 (5 bases). Trimming shortened V by 6 bases and J by 3 bases, and 8 bases separated the two germline ends. The CDR3 sequence is 13 residues long. In germline, CDR1 is KGHDR, CDR2 SFDVKD. CDR3 region: CATSQGSNQPQHF. CDR3 bases: TGTGCCACCAGTCAGGGTTCCAATCAGCCCCAGCATTTT.

About this clone itself: This sample includes further DNA sequences coding for the same CDR3. The chain links TRBV7-9 to TRBJ2-3; tentatively, D is TRBD1 (6 bases). V was clipped by 4 bases and J by 0 bases, with 8 bases between them. The germline V gene encodes CDR1 SEHNR and CDR2 FQNEAQ (reference sequence). This CDR3 spans 14 amino acids. The CDR3 sequence: CASSSGVSTDTQYF. The CDR3 DNA follows: TGTGCCAGCAGCTCAGGGGTGAGCACAGATACGCAGTATTTT.

Comment on this clone: A junction end diverges from the germline sequence, so it may reflect a read error. The CDR3 here is CASSFNPTGLNTEAFF. The CDR3 coding sequence is TGTGCGAGCAGCTTTAATCCCACAGGCTTGAACACTGAAGCTTTCTTT. The chain links TRBV5-4 to TRBJ1-1, with D possibly TRBD1 on 5 matching bases. The germline gives CDR1 SGHNT, CDR2 YYREEE (reference sequence). This CDR3 has 16 residues.

The chain carries TRBV9 and TRBJ2-5; 12 bases are shared with TRBD2. CDR3 length equals 17 residues. V shed 4 bases, J shed 4 bases, and the junction held 11 bases outside the gene matches. Germline V gives CDR1 SGDLS, CDR2 YYNGEE. This CDR3 reads CASSPQPASGGGETQYF. The CDR3 coding sequence is TGTGCCAGCAGCCCACAGCCAGCTAGCGGGGGGGGAGAGACCCAGTACTTC.

This clone is a singleton in its sample. This sequence joins TRBV6-5 and TRBJ1-1, with unresolved D. The V end was cut by 10 bases, the J end by 2 bases, with 5 bases between. The CDR3 extends over 10 amino acids. Germline V gene sequence: CDR1 MNHEY, CDR2 SVGAGI. CDR3 region: CATLNTEAFF. DNA for the CDR3: TGTGCCACCCTAAACACTGAAGCTTTCTTT.

V is TRBV6-5 and J is TRBJ1-1, with D perhaps matching TRBD1 (6 bases). Per germline, CDR1 MNHEY and CDR2 SVGAGI. There are 14 residues in the CDR3. Deletions cut 6 bases from V and 4 bases from J, with 15 bases between. CDR3 residues: CASRTGKFSTEAFF. The DNA for the CDR3 is TGTGCCAGCAGAACAGGGAAATTCTCCACTGAAGCTTTCTTT.

The chain links TRBV3-1 (or the pseudogene TRBV3-2) to TRBJ1-2; D not resolved. Germline CDR1 LGHDT, CDR2 YNNKEL (reference sequence). The CDR3 runs to 15 residues. Trimming cost V 1 base and J 3 bases, with 12 bases left between them. The CDR3 loop is CASSQGQLLDYGYTF. The CDR3 coding sequence is TGTGCCAGCAGCCAAGGTCAGTTATTGGACTATGGCTACACCTTC.